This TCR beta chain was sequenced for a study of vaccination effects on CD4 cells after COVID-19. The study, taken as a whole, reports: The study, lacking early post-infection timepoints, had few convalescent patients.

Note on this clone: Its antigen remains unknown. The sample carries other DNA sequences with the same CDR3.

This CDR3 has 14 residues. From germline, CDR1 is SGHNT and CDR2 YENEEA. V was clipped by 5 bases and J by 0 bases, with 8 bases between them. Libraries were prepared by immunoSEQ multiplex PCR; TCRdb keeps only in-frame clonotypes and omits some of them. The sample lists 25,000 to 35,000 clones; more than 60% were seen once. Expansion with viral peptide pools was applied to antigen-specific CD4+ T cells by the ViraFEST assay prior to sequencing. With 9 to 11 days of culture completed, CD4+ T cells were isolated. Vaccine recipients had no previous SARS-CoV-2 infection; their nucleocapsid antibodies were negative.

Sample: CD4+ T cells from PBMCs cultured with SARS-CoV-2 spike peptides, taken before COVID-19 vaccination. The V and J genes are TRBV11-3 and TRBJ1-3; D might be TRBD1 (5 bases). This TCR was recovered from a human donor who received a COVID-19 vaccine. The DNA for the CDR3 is TGTGCCAGCAGCCGAGACAGCTCTGGAAACACCATATATTTT. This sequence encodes CASSRDSSGNTIYF.